This T cell receptor (beta chain) was recovered during a study of TIL therapy for anti-PD-1-resistant metastatic lung cancer. The V gene's germline CDR1 is MDHEN and CDR2 SYDVKM. V gave up 7 bases and J gave up 7 bases, with 19 bases separating them. The CDR3 totals 14 residues. The time point is: pre-treatment sample, taken before nivolumab and TIL therapy. Tumor tissue came from excised metastases, mostly pleural nodules or supraclavicular lymph nodes. Patients then received nivolumab; progressors got lymphodepletion, TIL and IL-2. The immunoSEQ assay was v3. Each library reached 1.5 million to 2.5 million read pairs, or 5-6 million at deep level. Measured with immunoSEQ multiplex PCR; TCRdb has only the in-frame clones, and not every one. This sample has more than 9,000 clones, with over 60% found just once.

The chain uses TRBV28 and TRBJ2-5, with D possibly being TRBD1 or TRBD2 (5 bases each). The starting material was tumor tissue, obtained at baseline. This receptor was obtained from a person aged 25-79 years with non-small cell lung cancer. This chain's CDR3 is CASTASRGVSTQYF. CDR3 DNA sequence: TGTGCCAGCACCGCCTCGAGAGGGGTGTCGACCCAGTACTTC.